The source of this T cell receptor (beta chain) is a study of T cell repertoires in cytomegalovirus infection. Looking at the study overall: Public signatures in TCR beta pointed to CMV infection and matching HLA type.

Study-wide results and caveats: Cumulative frequency (of public TCR beta family members) identified carriers of CMV plus the relevant HLA. HLA-C-restricted, CMV-specific TCR beta clonotypes were dominant ex vivo.

There are 17 residues in the CDR3. V was pared by 5 bases and J by 3 bases, with 15 bases of the junction left unmatched. Germline-derived CDR1 and CDR2 are SGHVS and FNYEAQ. In this sample, this clonotype turned up many times. Its target is not known. TCRdb re-called the reads through MiXCR, storing one row per CDR3 protein. The table shows approximately 750,000 distinct CDR3 sequences, with 35% occurring only once. Sequenced: PBMCs. V is TRBV7-6 and J is TRBJ2-5, with 7 nucleotides matching TRBD2. The source of this sequence is a human donor in good health (CMV status not recorded). Some clones in this sample may be carry-over from other donors' samples. The CDR3 nucleotides are TGTGCCAGCAGCCCGGTGAGAGCGGGGCCATGGGAAGAGACCCAGTACTTC. It translates to CASSPVRAGPWEETQYF.